This TCR beta chain was captured in a study of CD8+ T cells in alopecia areata. Remarks on this clone: Its specificity is unknown.

Isolation of CD4+ and CD8+ T cells from PBMCs was achieved by sorting. Whole-study findings and limits: Sharing of TCRs across patients appeared less clear than in mice, possibly for HLA-related reasons. Lesional scalp, notably in alopecia totalis/universalis, had clonality above that of normal scalp. Scalp sequencing also captures normal skin's resident alphabeta T cells.

CDR3 length equals 15 residues. Germline values: CDR1 MNHEY, CDR2 SMNVEV (reference sequence). Trimming cost V 7 bases and J 2 bases, with 18 bases left between them. RNA, once extracted, was reverse transcribed into cDNA for use as the sequencing template. Libraries were prepared by immunoSEQ multiplex PCR; TCRdb keeps only in-frame clonotypes and omits some of them. The sample yields about 110,000 clones, 59% seen once. Sequenced sample: CD8+ T cells sorted from blood. This receptor was obtained from a human donor in good health. The genes are TRBV27 and TRBJ2-7; the D is unclear. As DNA, the CDR3 is TGTGCCAGCATCAAAAGGACGGGCAGGACCTACGAGCAGTACTTC. Protein sequence: CASIKRTGRTYEQYF.